What follows are 29 T cell receptor beta chains derived from one specimen sequenced in a study of T cell responses to AZD1222 COVID-19 vaccine. Clones were read by immunoSEQ multiplex PCR, and TCRdb kept only the in-frame ones, dropping some. In the table there are 120,000 to 150,000 clones, 80% to 90% of which are singletons. This specimen consisted of peripheral blood, obtained on day 0 of AZD1222 vaccination. The receptors were sampled from an adult in good health.

This clone was detected only once. Other DNA sequences in this sample translate to the same CDR3. V and J are TRBV6-2 or TRBV6-3 and TRBJ2-1; the match to TRBD2 covers 7 bases. Per the germline V gene, CDR1 is MNHEY and CDR2 is SVGEGT. This CDR3 region has 16 residues. V shed 1 base and J 3 bases; nucleotides not matched to a gene: 6. CDR3 protein: CASSYLASGLYNEQFF. The CDR3 bases are TGTGCCAGCAGTTACTTGGCTAGCGGCCTCTACAATGAGCAGTTCTTC.

CDR3 loop: CAWKRGGTEAFF. CDR3 nucleotides: TGTGCCTGGAAGCGGGGCGGCACTGAAGCTTTCTTT. The genes are TRBV30 and TRBJ1-1; a weak D match, TRBD1 (5 bases). Trimming removed 4 bases from V and 4 bases from J, with 10 bases in between. CDR3 length: 12 residues. Germline V gene data show CDR1 as GTSNPN and CDR2 as SVGIG (reference sequence).

This chain joins TRBV7-9 and TRBJ2-2; the D is unclear. The CDR3 consists of 15 residues. Germline CDR1 SEHNR, CDR2 FQNEAQ (reference sequence). With 1 base removed from V and 5 bases from J, the gap between germline ends came to 11 bases. The CDR3 is CASSLDGLETGELFF. The CDR3, as DNA: TGTGCCAGCAGCTTAGATGGTCTAGAAACCGGGGAGCTGTTTTTT.

The chain is built from TRBV12-3 or TRBV12-4 and TRBJ1-2; D remains unclear. V was pared by 4 bases and J by 5 bases, with 5 bases between. The CDR3 is 11 amino acids. This CDR3 reads CASSYRYGYTF. In DNA, the CDR3 is TGTGCCAGCAGTTATCGATATGGCTACACCTTC.

The genes are TRBV10-3 and TRBJ2-7, with 9 positions matching TRBD2. The germline gives CDR1 ENHRY, CDR2 SYGVKD. The V gene end was trimmed by 5 bases and the J gene end by 6 bases; junction bases not matched to a gene: 14. The CDR3 covers 16 residues. CDR3: CAISPPGREGPLEQYF. For the CDR3, the DNA is TGTGCCATCAGTCCCCCAGGGCGGGAGGGCCCCCTCGAGCAGTACTTC.

The chain links TRBV3-1 (or the pseudogene TRBV3-2) to TRBJ1-5; D gene ambiguous. V lost 1 base and J lost 6, with 10 bases in between. The CDR3 has 14 residues. The germline V gene has CDR1 LGHDT and CDR2 YNNKEL (reference sequence). This chain's CDR3 is CASSQGPIRQPQHF. The CDR3 DNA sequence: TGTGCCAGCAGCCAAGGACCCATACGTCAGCCCCAGCATTTT.

The chain uses TRBV9 and TRBJ2-7; 14 bases are a match to TRBD2. CDR1 and CDR2 (germline): SGDLS, YYNGEE. Trimming took 2 bases from V and 8 from J; bases not matched to a gene: 9. The CDR3 loop spans 16 amino acids. The DNA for the CDR3 is TGTGCCAGCAGCGTGGGCGGACTAGCGGGAGGTAGCAAGCAGTACTTC. Its protein is CASSVGGLAGGSKQYF.

J is TRBJ2-5 and V is TRBV18; possible D gene TRBD1, 6 bases. The V end was cut by 2 bases, the J end by 1 base, with 14 bases between. The CDR3 contains 16 residues. Per germline, CDR1 KGHSH and CDR2 LQKENI. CDR3 residues: CASSPSRTVFQETQYF. As DNA, the CDR3 is TGTGCCAGCTCACCATCGCGGACAGTCTTCCAAGAGACCCAGTACTTC.

V and J are TRBV30 and TRBJ1-2; TRBD1 matches at 8 bases. There are 11 residues in the CDR3. CDR1 and CDR2 (germline): GTSNPN, SVGIG (reference sequence). V lost 2 bases to trimming and J lost 11 bases; unmatched junction nucleotides: 4. CDR3 residues: CAWSSGGWYTF. The CDR3 bases are TGTGCCTGGAGTTCAGGGGGCTGGTACACCTTC.

This clone was observed a few times. This sample also contains other DNA sequences that code for the same CDR3. The chain combines TRBV12-3 or TRBV12-4 with TRBJ2-3; D is unresolved. Trimming removed 6 bases from V and 2 bases from J, with 3 bases in between. The CDR3 runs to 11 residues. CDR3 sequence reads: CASSLTDTQYF. In nucleotides, the CDR3 is TGTGCCAGCAGCCTCACAGATACGCAGTATTTT.

There are many counts of this clone. V usage is TRBV7-2 and J usage is TRBJ1-1; D remains unclear. Germline loops: CDR1 SGHTA, CDR2 FQGNSA. This CDR3 region has 13 residues. Trimming pared 4 bases from V and 3 bases from J, leaving 9 bases between. The DNA for the CDR3 is TGTGCCAGCAGCTCCCAGACGGACACTGAAGCTTTCTTT. The encoded protein is CASSSQTDTEAFF.

This clone was seen a single time. This chain links TRBV6-5 with TRBJ2-2; TRBD1 might be the D (5 bases). V dropped 6 bases and J dropped 0 bases, with 11 bases sitting between them. The germline V gene encodes CDR1 MNHEY and CDR2 SVGAGI. The CDR3 spans 15 residues. This CDR3 is CASSSLTANTGELFF. In nucleotides, the CDR3 is TGTGCCAGCAGCTCCCTGACAGCGAACACCGGGGAGCTGTTTTTT.

The chain is built from TRBV11-3 and TRBJ1-1; D unclear. The germline V gene has CDR1 SGHNT and CDR2 YENEEA. This CDR3 is 17 amino acids long. Between the trimmed V and J ends, which lost 1 base and 0 bases, there was a span of 15 bases. The chain's CDR3 is CASSLAPNSGVNTEAFF. The CDR3 DNA reads TGTGCCAGCAGCTTAGCTCCAAATTCTGGGGTGAACACTGAAGCTTTCTTT.

The chain joins TRBV7-2 to TRBJ2-5; 7 bases are a match to TRBD1. V lost 2 bases and J lost 9; bases outside the gene matches: 3. Germline V gene lookup returns CDR1 SGHTA and CDR2 FQGNSA. CDR3 length equals 12 residues. CDR3 sequence reads: CASSLLTGAQYF. The CDR3 nucleotides are TGTGCCAGCAGCTTACTAACAGGGGCCCAGTACTTC.

The CDR3 here is CASSFAGFMNTEAFF. In nucleotides, the CDR3 is TGTGCCAGTAGTTTCGCAGGTTTTATGAACACTGAAGCTTTCTTT. The gene calls are TRBV19 and TRBJ1-1; no definite D call. Germline assignment: CDR1 LNHDA and CDR2 SQIVND (reference sequence). Trimming removed 5 bases at V and 0 bases at J, with 13 bases between. The CDR3 is 15 amino acids.

The V call is TRBV27, the J call TRBJ1-4, with a possible D match to TRBD1 (6 bases). V lost 5 bases to trimming and J lost 1 base, with 14 bases between them. The germline V gene has CDR1 MNHEY and CDR2 SMNVEV (reference sequence). The CDR3 runs 16 residues. The CDR3 DNA follows: TGTGCCAGCAGTAAACCGGGACAAGGAACTAATGAAAAACTGTTTTTT. It encodes CASSKPGQGTNEKLFF.

The rearrangement links TRBV7-9 to TRBJ1-2, with D possibly TRBD1 on 6 matching bases. Trimming left V 5 bases short and J 5 bases short, with 18 bases between. This CDR3 comprises 15 residues. CDR1 is SEHNR and CDR2 is FQNEAQ in the germline V gene (reference sequence). CDR3 sequence: CASSPSLTGPYGYTF. The CDR3 DNA is TGTGCCAGCAGCCCCTCCTTAACAGGGCCGTATGGCTACACCTTC.

J is TRBJ1-2 and V is TRBV28; TRBD1 aligns across 7 bases. From germline, CDR1 is MDHEN and CDR2 SYDVKM. The CDR3 has 14 amino acids. V lost 4 bases and J lost 7; bases outside the gene matches: 9. CDR3 in amino acids: CASSYTGVLSGYTF. The CDR3 nucleotides read TGTGCCAGCAGTTATACAGGGGTTTTATCTGGCTACACCTTC.

The V and J genes are TRBV9 and TRBJ2-7, with D possibly being TRBD2 (5 bases). With 0 bases removed from V and 6 bases from J, the gap between germline ends came to 19 bases. The CDR3 sequence is 16 residues long. Per the germline V gene, CDR1 is SGDLS and CDR2 is YYNGEE. The DNA of the CDR3 is TGTGCCAGCAGCGTAGTGGCCGCTAGCCAGGTCGGCGAGCAGTACTTC. Translating gives CASSVVAASQVGEQYF.

The chain recombines TRBV4-3 with TRBJ2-5; D may be TRBD1 (6 bases). The germline V gene encodes CDR1 LGHNA and CDR2 YSLEER. V lost 4 bases to trimming and J lost 3 bases, with 12 bases between them. The length of the CDR3 is 14 residues. The CDR3 DNA follows: TGCGCCAGCAGCCCCGGCTCAGGGGAAGAGACCCAGTACTTC. Its protein product is CASSPGSGEETQYF.

This clone was counted between two and nine times. Other DNA sequences in this sample translate to the same CDR3. This chain connects TRBV7-2 to TRBJ2-6, with D unclear. The germline V gene has CDR1 SGHTA and CDR2 FQGNSA. The CDR3 runs to 13 residues. Between the trimmed V and J ends, which lost 3 bases and 3 bases, there was a span of 3 bases. The CDR3 sequence is CASSFFGANVLTF. Written as DNA, the CDR3 is TGTGCCAGCAGCTTTTTTGGGGCCAACGTCCTGACTTTC.

The chain links TRBV19 to TRBJ1-2; maybe TRBD1 (5 bases). The CDR3 totals 14 residues. Trimming removed 8 bases at V and 8 bases at J, with 21 bases between. CDR1 LNHDA and CDR2 SQIVND come from the germline V gene (reference sequence). CDR3 nucleotide sequence: TGTGCCAGTGCCCCGGGGCCTTTAAACGGAGGCTACACCTTC. The encoded protein is CASAPGPLNGGYTF.

This clone was recorded once. This rearrangement joins TRBV28 to TRBJ2-7; D possibly corresponds to TRBD1 (6 bases). Between the trimmed V and J ends, which lost 9 bases and 1 base, there was a span of 16 bases. The CDR3 extends over 14 amino acids. Germline CDR1 is MDHEN and CDR2 is SYDVKM. CDR3 loop: CASSRGGPSYEQYF. CDR3 nucleotide sequence: TGTGCCAGTTCCAGGGGCGGACCTTCCTACGAGCAGTACTTC.

The V gene is TRBV11-2, the J gene TRBJ1-1; no clear D. The germline CDR1 and CDR2 sequences are SGHAT and FQNNGV. V dropped 5 bases and J dropped 3 bases, with 10 bases sitting between them. This CDR3 has 13 residues. CDR3 nucleotides: TGTGCCAGCAGCACGACTTGGGACACTGAAGCTTTCTTT. Residues: CASSTTWDTEAFF.

This sequence joins TRBV14 and TRBJ1-3; unclear D gene. Trimming cost V 4 bases and J 4 bases, with 17 bases left between them. This CDR3 has 16 residues. The germline V gene has CDR1 SGHDN and CDR2 FVKESK. Here the CDR3 DNA reads TGTGCCAGCAGCCCCAGTTACCGGCTATACGGAAACACCATATATTTT. Protein: CASSPSYRLYGNTIYF. Supplemented by reference TRBV14 and TRBJ1-3, the full variable domain reads EAGVTQFPSHSVIEKGQTVTLRCDPISGHDNLYWYRRVMGKEIKFLLHFVKESKQDESGMPNNRFLAERTGGTYSTLKVQPAELEDSGVYFCASSPSYRLYGNTIYFGEGSWLTVV.

V is TRBV9 and J is TRBJ1-2; 7 bases match TRBD1. CDR1 and CDR2 from the germline V gene are SGDLS and YYNGEE. V gave up 3 bases and J gave up 8 bases; unmatched junction bases: 10. There are 14 residues in the CDR3. CDR3 in amino acids: CASSERQGLSGYTF. The CDR3 nucleotides read TGTGCCAGCAGCGAGAGACAGGGCCTGAGCGGCTACACCTTC.

The chain is built from TRBV7-6 and TRBJ2-2, with TRBD1 as a possible D gene (6 bases). This CDR3 comprises 18 residues. Deletions cut 6 bases from V and 2 bases from J, with 22 bases between. The germline V gene has CDR1 SGHVS and CDR2 FNYEAQ. CDR3: CASRRQPPGHRNTGELFF. Here the CDR3 DNA reads TGTGCCAGCAGGCGGCAGCCACCGGGACACCGAAACACCGGGGAGCTGTTTTTT.

This clone was recorded once. The gene calls are TRBV27 and TRBJ2-1; tentatively, D is TRBD1 (6 bases). V lost 3 bases, J lost 0 bases, and 18 bases lay in between. This CDR3 region has 18 residues. Germline V gene data show CDR1 as MNHEY and CDR2 as SMNVEV (reference sequence). This CDR3 is CASSFLTGSYYSYNEQFF. The CDR3 DNA reads TGTGCCAGCAGTTTTCTGACAGGAAGTTATTACTCCTACAATGAGCAGTTCTTC.

The chain has TRBV18 and TRBJ2-5; D is uncertain. The CDR3 length is 14 residues. Germline CDR1 KGHSH, CDR2 LQKENI. The ends were cut back, 0 bases at V and 5 bases at J, with 10 bases in the middle. The CDR3 loop reads CASSPPEGWETQYF. The CDR3 DNA sequence: TGTGCCAGCTCACCACCGGAAGGATGGGAGACCCAGTACTTC.